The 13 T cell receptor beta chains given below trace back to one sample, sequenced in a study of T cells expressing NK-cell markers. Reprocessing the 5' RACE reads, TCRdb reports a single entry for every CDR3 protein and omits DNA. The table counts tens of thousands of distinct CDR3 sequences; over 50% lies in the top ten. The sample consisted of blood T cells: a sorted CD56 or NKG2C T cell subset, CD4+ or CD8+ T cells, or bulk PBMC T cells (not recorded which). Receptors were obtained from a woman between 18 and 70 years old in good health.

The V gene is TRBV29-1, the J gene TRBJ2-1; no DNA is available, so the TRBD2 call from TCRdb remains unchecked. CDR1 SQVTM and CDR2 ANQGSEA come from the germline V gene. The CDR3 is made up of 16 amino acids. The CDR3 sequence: CSVEALAGGRYNEQFF.

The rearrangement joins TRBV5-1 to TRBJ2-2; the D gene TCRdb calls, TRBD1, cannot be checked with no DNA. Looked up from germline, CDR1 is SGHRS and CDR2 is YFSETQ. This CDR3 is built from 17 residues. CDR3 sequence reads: CASSWTLGQGNTGELFF.

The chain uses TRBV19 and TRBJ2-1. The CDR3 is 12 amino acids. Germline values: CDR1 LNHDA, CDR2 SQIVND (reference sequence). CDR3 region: CASSIGRTEQFF.

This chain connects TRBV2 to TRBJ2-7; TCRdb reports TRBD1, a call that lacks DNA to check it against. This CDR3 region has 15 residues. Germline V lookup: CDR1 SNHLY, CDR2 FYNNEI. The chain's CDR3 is CASTLKRAETYEQYF.

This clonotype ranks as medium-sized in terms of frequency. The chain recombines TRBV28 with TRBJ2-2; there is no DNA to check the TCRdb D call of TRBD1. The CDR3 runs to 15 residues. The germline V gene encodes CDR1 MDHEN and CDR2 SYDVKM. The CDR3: CASSSRDGHTGELFF.

CDR3 protein: CASSLVLIGEDTDTQYF. J is TRBJ2-3 and V is TRBV5-1. This CDR3 contains 17 residues. Germline CDR1 SGHRS, CDR2 YFSETQ.

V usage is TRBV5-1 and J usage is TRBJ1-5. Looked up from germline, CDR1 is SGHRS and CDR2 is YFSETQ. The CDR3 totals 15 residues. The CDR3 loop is CASSLASGGNQPQHF.

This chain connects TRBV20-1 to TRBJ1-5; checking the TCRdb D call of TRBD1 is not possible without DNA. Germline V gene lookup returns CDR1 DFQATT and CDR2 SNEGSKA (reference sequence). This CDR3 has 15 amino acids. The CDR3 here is CSASPGTGFHQPQHF.

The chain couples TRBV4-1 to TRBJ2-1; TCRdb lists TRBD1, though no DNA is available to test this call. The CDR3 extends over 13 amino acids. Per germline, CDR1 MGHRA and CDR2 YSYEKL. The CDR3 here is CASSQQGIGEQFF.

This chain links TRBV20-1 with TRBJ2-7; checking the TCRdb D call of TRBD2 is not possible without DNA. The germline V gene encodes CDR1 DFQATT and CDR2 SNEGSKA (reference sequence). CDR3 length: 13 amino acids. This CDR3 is CSATSAKTYEQYF.

CDR3 in amino acids: CASSETGVNYNEQFF. This chain links TRBV9 with TRBJ2-1; the D call from TCRdb, TRBD1, cannot be confirmed without DNA. Germline V gene lookup returns CDR1 SGDLS and CDR2 YYNGEE. The CDR3 totals 15 residues.

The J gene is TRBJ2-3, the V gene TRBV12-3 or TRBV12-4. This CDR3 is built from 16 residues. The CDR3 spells CASSSWLALKADTQYF.

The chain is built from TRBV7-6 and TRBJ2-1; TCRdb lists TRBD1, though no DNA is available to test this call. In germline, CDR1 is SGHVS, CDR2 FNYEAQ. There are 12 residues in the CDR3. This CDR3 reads CASSFGGGRLFF. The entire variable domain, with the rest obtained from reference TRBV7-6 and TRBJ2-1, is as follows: GAGVSQSPRYKVTKRGQDVALRCDPISGHVSLYWYRQALGQGPEFLTYFNYEAQQDKSGLPNDRFSAERPEGSISTLTIQRTEQRDSAMYRCASSFGGGRLFFGPGTRLTVL.